The rows below give T cell receptor beta chains drawn from one sample of a study of neurological immune-mediated disorders. MiXCR, run by TCRdb on the 5' RACE reads, gives a single entry per CDR3 protein. There are some 60,000 distinct CDR3 sequences in the sample; roughly 9.7% occur only once, and around 12% lies in the top ten. Sample: PBMCs. These receptors were collected from a man in his thirties or forties in good health. The CDR3 runs from the conserved cysteine through the conserved F or W. Each record gives: V gene, clone size, D gene, J gene, CDR3 protein, CDR3 DNA. A D gene is named only where the DNA matches it firmly. Clone size is given for some rows only: seen once, a few or many times, or a class if the clone is expanded.

TRBV2,-,TRBD1,TRBJ1-1,CASSRTGGVGDTEAFF,TGTGCCAGCAGTCGGACAGGGGGCGTCGGGGACACTGAAGCTTTCTTT
TRBV12-5,many,TRBD2,TRBJ2-1,CASGLVMTSGINNEQFF,TGTGCTAGTGGTTTGGTCATGACTAGCGGGATTAATAATGAGCAGTTCTTC
TRBV12-3/TRBV12-4,many,TRBD2,TRBJ2-3,CASSPTSGSTDTQYF,TGTGCCAGCAGTCCCACTAGCGGAAGCACAGATACGCAGTATTTT
TRBV25-1,-,TRBD2,TRBJ2-1,CASRTSGDNEQFF,TGTGCCAGCAGAACTAGCGGGGACAATGAGCAGTTCTTC
TRBV29-1,many,TRBD1,TRBJ1-5,CSVAFGTGINQPQHF,TGCAGCGTAGCGTTTGGGACAGGGATTAATCAGCCCCAGCATTTT
TRBV24-1,many,TRBD2,TRBJ2-1,CATSPGTSNLNEQFF,TGTGCCACCAGTCCCGGGACTAGCAACCTCAATGAGCAGTTCTTC
TRBV7-2,many,TRBD2,TRBJ2-7,CASSLLGQREGNEQYF,TGTGCCAGCAGCTTATTGGGGCAGCGGGAGGGTAACGAGCAGTACTTC
TRBV5-1,many,-,TRBJ2-1,CASSPDLEQFF,TGCGCCAGCAGCCCAGATCTTGAGCAGTTCTTC
TRBV24-1,many,-,TRBJ1-5,CATSDLPAGVGNQPQHF,TGTGCCACCAGTGATTTGCCGGCGGGGGTTGGCAATCAGCCCCAGCATTTT
TRBV24-1,many,TRBD1,TRBJ1-2,CATSDGQGSRNYGYTF,TGTGCCACCAGTGACGGACAGGGGAGTCGGAACTATGGCTACACCTTC
TRBV5-1,many,TRBD2,TRBJ2-7,CASAIAGYSYEQYF,TGCGCCAGCGCCATAGCGGGGTATTCCTACGAGCAGTACTTC
TRBV2,many,-,TRBJ2-3,CARTLASDTQYF,TGTGCCAGGACGCTAGCGTCGGATACGCAGTATTTT
TRBV9,many,TRBD1,TRBJ2-7,CASSVAVTGGYEQYF,TGTGCCAGCAGCGTAGCTGTAACAGGGGGGTACGAGCAGTACTTC
TRBV5-1,many,TRBD1,TRBJ2-5,CASSPFTGGYETQYF,TGCGCCAGCAGCCCATTCACAGGGGGATACGAGACCCAGTACTTC
TRBV5-6,many,-,TRBJ2-1,CASSLLSLSSYNEQFF,TGTGCCAGCAGCTTGCTTTCCCTGAGCTCCTACAATGAGCAGTTCTTC
TRBV20-1,many,-,TRBJ1-1,CSARDGGNGEAFF,TGCAGTGCTAGAGATGGGGGAAACGGTGAAGCTTTCTTT
TRBV7-9,many,-,TRBJ1-2,CASSPLESLIHGYTF,TGTGCCAGCAGCCCCCTGGAGAGCTTAATCCATGGCTACACCTTC
TRBV25-1,many,TRBD1,TRBJ1-2,CASRTGENGYTF,TGTGCCAGCAGGACAGGGGAAAATGGCTACACCTTC
TRBV7-6,many,TRBD2,TRBJ2-7,CASSLLGGAGVIEQYF,TGTGCCAGCAGCTTATTGGGTGGAGCGGGAGTTATCGAGCAGTACTTC
TRBV10-3,many,-,TRBJ1-1,CAISVDQNTEAFF,TGTGCCATCAGTGTGGACCAGAACACTGAAGCTTTCTTT
TRBV5-1,few,TRBD2,TRBJ2-7,CASSPGTSGTYEQYF,TGCGCCAGCAGCCCAGGGACTAGCGGTACCTACGAGCAGTACTTC
TRBV7-9,many,TRBD1,TRBJ2-7,CASSPTGTEQYF,TGTGCCAGCAGCCCGACAGGGACCGAGCAGTACTTC
TRBV28,many,TRBD2,TRBJ2-2,CASSLGSSGSVGELFF,TGTGCCAGCAGTTTAGGTTCTAGCGGGAGTGTCGGGGAGCTGTTTTTT
TRBV29-1,many,-,TRBJ2-1,CSVDTEGGRGNEQFF,TGCAGCGTTGACACGGAAGGGGGAAGGGGCAATGAGCAGTTCTTC
TRBV20-1,many,-,TRBJ2-5,CSARDAETQYF,TGCAGTGCTAGAGATGCGGAGACCCAGTACTTC
TRBV28,many,-,TRBJ1-1,CASSLRGGGRYTEAFF,TGTGCCAGCAGTTTACGCGGTGGCGGTCGGTACACTGAAGCTTTCTTT
TRBV3-1,many,TRBD2,TRBJ2-1,CANSPGLAAHNEQFF,TGTGCCAACAGCCCTGGACTAGCGGCCCACAATGAGCAGTTCTTC
TRBV7-9,many,-,TRBJ1-1,CASRLLGSSEAFF,TGTGCCAGCAGGCTTCTCGGGTCTTCTGAAGCTTTCTTT
TRBV7-9,many,TRBD1,TRBJ1-1,CASSRTGGTEAFF,TGTGCCAGCAGCAGAACAGGGGGGACTGAAGCTTTCTTT
TRBV27,many,-,TRBJ1-1,CASSLSTLNTEAFF,TGTGCCAGCAGTTTATCGACCCTGAACACTGAAGCTTTCTTT
TRBV29-1,many,-,TRBJ2-3,CSVEEDGVVVNTPDTQYF,TGCAGCGTTGAAGAGGATGGGGTCGTAGTGAATACCCCAGATACGCAGTATTTT
TRBV11-1,many,-,TRBJ2-2,CASSPTFVGTGELFF,TGTGCCAGCAGCCCCACCTTCGTGGGGACCGGGGAGCTGTTTTTT
TRBV5-1,many,-,TRBJ2-2,CASSLDKAWGELFF,TGCGCCAGCAGCTTGGACAAGGCATGGGGGGAGCTGTTTTTT
TRBV5-1,many,-,TRBJ2-2,CASDPLTGPGELFF,TGCGCCAGCGACCCCCTTACAGGGCCCGGGGAGCTGTTTTTT
TRBV15,many,TRBD2,TRBJ2-3,CATSRSTTREGFRYTQYF,TGTGCCACCAGCAGATCTACTACCAGGGAGGGTTTTAGGTATACGCAGTATTTT
TRBV12-3/TRBV12-4,many,-,TRBJ2-7,CASRPAGGGAYEQYF,TGTGCCAGCAGGCCAGCAGGGGGGGGGGCGTACGAGCAGTACTTC
TRBV18,-,-,TRBJ2-1,CASSRGPALLDEQFF,TGTGCCAGCTCAAGGGGCCCGGCCCTTCTGGATGAGCAGTTCTTC
TRBV27,many,TRBD2,TRBJ2-7,CASSLGLAEAYEQYF,TGTGCCAGCAGTTTGGGACTAGCGGAGGCCTACGAGCAGTACTTC
TRBV7-7,many,TRBD2,TRBJ2-1,CASSSLAGGGNEQFF,TGTGCCAGCAGCTCATTAGCGGGAGGAGGAAATGAGCAGTTCTTC
TRBV5-1,few,TRBD2,TRBJ2-1,CASSYQAAGGRSSYNEQFF,TGCGCCAGCAGTTACCAAGCGGCGGGAGGGCGGAGCTCCTACAATGAGCAGTTCTTC
TRBV4-1,many,-,TRBJ2-7,CASSQGGGRTYEQYF,TGCGCCAGCAGCCAAGGAGGGGGTCGGACCTACGAGCAGTACTTC
TRBV7-3,many,-,TRBJ1-1,CASSLGGGMNTEAFF,TGTGCCAGCAGTTTGGGTGGGGGGATGAACACTGAAGCTTTCTTT
TRBV20-1,many,TRBD1,TRBJ2-1,CSAKGDSYNEQFF,TGCAGTGCTAAGGGGGACAGCTACAATGAGCAGTTCTTC
TRBV5-1,many,-,TRBJ2-5,CASSLATVGETQYF,TGCGCCAGCAGCTTGGCCACGGTCGGGGAGACCCAGTACTTC
TRBV29-1,many,TRBD1,TRBJ2-3,CSVEDRGTGPPDTQYF,TGCAGCGTTGAAGATCGTGGGACAGGGCCGCCAGATACGCAGTATTTT
TRBV7-3,many,-,TRBJ1-5,CASSFDSNQPQHF,TGTGCCAGCAGCTTTGATAGCAATCAGCCCCAGCATTTT
TRBV5-1,many,-,TRBJ2-7,CASSLTGTGAYEQYF,TGCGCCAGCAGCTTAACCGGGACTGGAGCCTACGAGCAGTACTTC
TRBV25-1,many,-,TRBJ2-6,CASSEFSGGSVTF,TGTGCCAGCAGTGAGTTTTCGGGTGGCAGCGTGACTTTC
TRBV5-1,many,TRBD2,TRBJ2-7,CASSPRTSGISEQYF,TGCGCCAGCAGCCCCAGGACTAGCGGGATCTCCGAGCAGTACTTC